This TCR beta chain was recorded in a study of blood T cell repertoires in COVID-19. Everyone who took part was roughly 18 to 95 years old, and they came from some 23 US areas. Allocation to cohorts depended on clinical history reported by the participants. Among Cohort 3 donors, those recovered had two negative PCRs, clearance, or symptom resolution. Original processing methods: How many nucleated cells were present was estimated from reference gene primer amplification. TCRdb's table, derived via immunoSEQ multiplex PCR, lists solely in-frame clones and lacks some. That table furnishes V, J and clone size, whereas the DNA furnished D and trimming. Here the sample spans approximately 280,000 clones, around nine tenths being singletons. The CDR3 is 13 amino acids. CDR1 ENHRY and CDR2 SYGVKD come from the germline V gene. V lost 9 bases to trimming and J lost 5 bases; unmatched junction nucleotides: 6.

This sequence was found in a woman aged 18-30 years who had recovered from COVID-19. The source material was PBMCs or T cells enriched from blood (not recorded which). This chain uses TRBV10-3 with TRBJ2-2; 7 bases align to TRBD1. The CDR3 protein is CAMTGSETGELFF. In DNA form, the CDR3 reads TGTGCCATGACAGGGTCGGAAACCGGGGAGCTGTTTTTT.